This T cell receptor (beta chain) was observed in a study of blood T cell repertoires in COVID-19. Study-wide background: Resolution of symptoms, clearance, or two negative PCRs was present in recovered Cohort 3 donors.

In the authors' methods: Estimates of nucleated cell counts were drawn from the amplification of reference gene primers. Profiling relied on immunoSEQ multiplex PCR, and the TCRdb table lists in-frame clones only, not all of them. That table furnishes V, J and clone size, whereas the DNA furnished D and trimming. The sample lists roughly 210,000 clones, about nine tenths occurring once. Germline loops: CDR1 LGHDT, CDR2 YNNKEL (reference sequence). The CDR3 has 14 amino acids. The V and J ends lost 0 bases and 9 bases respectively, with 11 bases between them. Sequencing was done on a sample of PBMCs or T cells enriched from blood (not recorded which). V is TRBV3-1 (or the pseudogene TRBV3-2) and J is TRBJ1-4; D remains ambiguous. The clonotype originates from a man aged 25 to 40 in a cohort exposed to, infected with or recovered from COVID-19 (not recorded which). DNA for the CDR3: TGTGCCAGCAGCCAAGACCGATATAGTAAAAAACTGTTTTTT. This codes for CASSQDRYSKKLFF.